This note documents a single T cell receptor beta chain sequence. These data come from a study of blood T cell repertoires in COVID-19. Overall study context: From the United States, Italy and Spain came samples of acute and convalescent COVID-19. T cells, B-cell-depleted T cells, or PBMCs provided the cDNA or gDNA that served as material.

The CDR3 totals 13 residues. Looked up from germline, CDR1 is SGHAT and CDR2 is FQNNGV. The V gene lost 3 bases and the J gene lost 10 bases, with 13 bases spanning the gap. Per the original data handling: Estimation of nucleated cell counts relied on the amplification of reference gene primers. This table comes from immunoSEQ multiplex PCR, and its TCRdb copy is limited to in-frame clones, with some not included. That table furnishes V, J and clone size, whereas the DNA furnished D and trimming. The table lists about 220,000 clones, around 86% of them singletons. This clonotype was sampled from a woman in her 70s with COVID-19, enrolled during active disease. The source material was peripheral blood. The J gene is TRBJ2-1, the V gene TRBV11-2; D is uncertain. CDR3 protein: CASSFLSAGEQFF. In DNA form, the CDR3 reads TGTGCCAGCAGCTTCTTGTCGGCCGGGGAGCAGTTCTTC. Together with reference TRBV11-2 and TRBJ2-1, the CDR3 gives the full variable domain: EAGVAQSPRYKIIEKRQSVAFWCNPISGHATLYWYQQILGQGPKLLIQFQNNGVVDDSQLPKDRFSAERLKGVDSTLKIQPAKLEDSAVYLCASSFLSAGEQFFGPGTRLTVL.